This TCR beta chain was sequenced during a study of T-cell memory formation after mild COVID-19. Germline trimming cut 4 bases from V and 5 bases from J; bases unmatched to any gene: 10. In germline, CDR1 is MGHRA, CDR2 YSYEKL. The CDR3 has 16 residues. TCRdb used MiXCR to reprocess the 5' RACE reads, holding one entry per CDR3 protein. The table includes more than 80,000 distinct CDR3 sequences, 15% to 20% detected once. Sequenced input: PBMCs or a T cell subset sorted from them (not recorded which). The chain recombines TRBV4-1 with TRBJ2-3, with 9 bases aligning to TRBD1. This sequence originates from an adult woman who had mild COVID-19 (a few samples of this study predate the infection). Cell type and time point are not known. The CDR3 here is CASSRNRDRAGDTQYF. DNA of the CDR3: TGCGCCAGCAGCCGGAACCGGGACAGGGCGGGAGATACGCAGTATTTT.